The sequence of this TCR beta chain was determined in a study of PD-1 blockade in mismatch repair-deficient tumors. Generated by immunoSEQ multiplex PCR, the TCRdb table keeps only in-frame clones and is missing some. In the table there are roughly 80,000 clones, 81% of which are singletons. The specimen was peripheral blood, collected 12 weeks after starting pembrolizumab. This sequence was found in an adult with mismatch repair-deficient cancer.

In DNA, the CDR3 is TGTGCCACCAGCAACCGGGCCCTCGATGGAGAGACCCAGTACTTC. This encodes CATSNRALDGETQYF. V is TRBV15 and J is TRBJ2-5; D unclear. V was pared by 4 bases and J by 4 bases, with 16 bases between. The length of the CDR3 is 15 residues. The germline V gene has CDR1 LNHNV and CDR2 YYDKDF (reference sequence).